This T cell receptor beta chain was recorded in a study of blood T cells in healthy people across ages. Study-level background: About one barcoded beta molecule per two T cells was the capture yield of template switching. Study-wide results and caveats: Those diversity estimates obtained from one million T cells were thought to be underestimates.

This clonotype came up a few times. The antigen remains unidentified. Using a J-beta primer mix together with a sample-barcoded 5' primer, a second PCR was run for 7 to 11 cycles. A tag from a template-switch adaptor with 12 random nucleotides marked each cDNA molecule. TCRdb redid the calling of the 5' RACE reads with MiXCR, one entry per CDR3 protein. In the table there are about 830,000 distinct CDR3 sequences, approximately 65% of which are singletons. Total RNA, at least 6 micrograms per sample, came from PBMCs. Germline-derived CDR1 and CDR2 are MNHEY and SVGEGT. The CDR3 has 13 amino acids. V dropped 2 bases and J dropped 6 bases, with 9 bases sitting between them.

The specimen sequenced was blood. The source is a man aged 25 to 45 in good health. This chain joins TRBV6-2 or TRBV6-3 and TRBJ2-3, with D possibly matching TRBD1 (5 bases). The CDR3 protein is CASSYPGPDTQYF. In nucleotides, the CDR3 is TGTGCCAGCAGTTACCCAGGGCCCGATACGCAGTATTTT.